This T cell receptor beta chain stems from a study of CD8 T cells in Susac syndrome (dated 2019 in TCRdb). Background for the entire study: The study used repertoire sequencing to test whether antigen drove CD8+ T cell activation and differentiation in Susac syndrome. CD8+ T cell repertoire clonality was compared between some 12 healthy donors, approximately 14 Susac syndrome patients and some 15 multiple sclerosis patients.

The study at large found these results: The number of individuals in the TCR sequencing and HLA analysis was acknowledged as relatively small.

RNA was extracted using the RNeasy kit, and about 0.5 to 1 ug of the RNA was reverse transcribed with random hexamers. The immunoSEQ multiplex PCR assay, covering 54 Vbeta and 13 Jbeta segments, was used to amplify TCR beta CDR3 regions. PCR amplification bias was corrected by using a synthetic template baseline for primer optimization and computational correction. Concerning the study's data processing: Reads were annotated to V, D and J genes according to IMGT and were analyzed with immunoSEQ Analyzer, with only productive sequences retained. To calculate clonality, Shannon entropy was normalized by log2 of the number of productive unique sequences and then subtracted from one. For each patient and control, public and private clones were evaluated among the 100 most prevalent clones. A clone was defined as Susac-specific if it was absent from the healthy and MS cohorts, from roughly 1,000 published viral clones and from other ImmuneACCESS disease sequences. Starting from the raw public reads, TCRdb applied fastp trimming at Q25, assembled clones with MiXCR and retained in-frame beta chains. Every CDR3 protein is listed once, alongside the most common genes and DNA of its rows. The V and J calls reflect TCRdb's pipeline rather than the authors' work. A total of 150,000 to 160,000 distinct CDR3 sequences appear in this sample, roughly 94% of them only once. 0.2% to 0.25% of the sample comes from the top ten.

From its cysteine to its phenylalanine, the CDR3 spans 12 amino acids. Only the CDR3 part of the read is kept: 36 bases, read in frame from the first base. For CDR1 and CDR2, the germline V gene lists SGDLS and YYNGEE. V is reduced by 3 bases and J by 9 bases, leaving a spacing of 10 bases between them. Peripheral blood CD8+ and CD4+ T cells from healthy donors, Susac syndrome patients and multiple sclerosis patients were profiled using high-throughput TCR beta sequencing. The multiple sclerosis controls were treatment-naive patients whose relapsing-remitting disease, either stable or active, fulfilled the revised McDonald criteria. Bulk CD8+ and CD4+ T cells were purified magnetically by negative isolation, whereas CD8+ TEMRA cells were enriched by FACS. Blood was drawn into EDTA tubes, processed within 24 hours, and PBMCs were isolated by density gradient centrifugation. PBMCs intended for TCR sequencing were frozen in liquid nitrogen and were later thawed in a 37 degrees C water bath. A purity of at least 90% was achieved for sorted or isolated CD4+, CD8+ and CD8+ TEMRA cells.

Points on this clonotype: What this receptor recognizes is not known. Base quality data are lacking; no much larger clone is found one base away.

This receptor was identified in a human donor with multiple sclerosis. The specimen was CD8+ T cells from PBMCs. The rearrangement joined TRBV9 to TRBJ2-1; TRBD2 is a weak D gene call, 6 bases matching. CDR3 sequence: CASSGRRGEQFF. The sequenced DNA: TGTGCCAGCAGCGGCCGGAGGGGTGAGCAGTTCTTC.